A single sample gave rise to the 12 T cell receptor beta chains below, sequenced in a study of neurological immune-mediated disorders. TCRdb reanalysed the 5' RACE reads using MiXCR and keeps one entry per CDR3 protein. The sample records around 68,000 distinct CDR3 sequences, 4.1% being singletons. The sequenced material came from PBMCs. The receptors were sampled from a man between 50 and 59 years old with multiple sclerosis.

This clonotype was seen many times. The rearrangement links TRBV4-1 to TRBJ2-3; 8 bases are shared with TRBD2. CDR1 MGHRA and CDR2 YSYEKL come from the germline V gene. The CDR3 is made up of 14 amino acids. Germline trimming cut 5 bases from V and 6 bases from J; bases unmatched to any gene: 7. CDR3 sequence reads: CASSVRSGADTQYF. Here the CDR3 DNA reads TGCGCCAGCAGCGTCCGTAGCGGGGCGGATACGCAGTATTTT.

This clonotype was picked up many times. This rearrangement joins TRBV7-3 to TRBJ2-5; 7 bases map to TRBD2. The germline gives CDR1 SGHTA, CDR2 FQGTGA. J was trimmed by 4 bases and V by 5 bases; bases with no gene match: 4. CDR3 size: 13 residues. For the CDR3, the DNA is TGTGCCAGCAGCCGGTGGGGGGGAGAGACCCAGTACTTC. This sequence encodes CASSRWGGETQYF.

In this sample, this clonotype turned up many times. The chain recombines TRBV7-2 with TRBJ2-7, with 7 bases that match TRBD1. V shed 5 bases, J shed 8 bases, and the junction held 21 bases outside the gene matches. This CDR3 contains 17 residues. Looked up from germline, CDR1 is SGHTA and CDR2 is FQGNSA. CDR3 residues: CASSRIPTLDRPKQQYF. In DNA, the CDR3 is TGTGCCAGCAGCCGTATCCCAACCCTGGACAGGCCAAAACAGCAGTACTTC.

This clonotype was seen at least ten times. In nucleotides, the CDR3 is TGTGCCAGCTCGACAGGGGTCCCGAACACTGAAGCTTTCTTT. Translation: CASSTGVPNTEAFF. The chain has TRBV25-1 and TRBJ1-1; TRBD1 matches at 8 bases. This CDR3 has 14 residues. V dropped 8 bases and J dropped 1; count of bases not matched to a gene: 6. Germline assignment: CDR1 MGHDK and CDR2 SYGVNS.

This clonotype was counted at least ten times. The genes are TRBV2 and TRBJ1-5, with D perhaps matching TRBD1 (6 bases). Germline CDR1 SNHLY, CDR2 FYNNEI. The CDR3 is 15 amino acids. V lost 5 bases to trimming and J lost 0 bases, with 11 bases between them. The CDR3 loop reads CASSWDIYSNQPQHF. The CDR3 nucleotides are TGTGCCAGCAGTTGGGACATTTATAGCAATCAGCCCCAGCATTTT.

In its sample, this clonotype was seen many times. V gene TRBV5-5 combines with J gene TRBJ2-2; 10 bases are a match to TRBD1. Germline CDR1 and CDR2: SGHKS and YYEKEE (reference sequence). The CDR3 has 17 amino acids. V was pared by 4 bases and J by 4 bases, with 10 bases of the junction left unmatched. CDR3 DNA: TGTGCCAGCAGCACCCCCGGGACAGGGGAAGCCACCGGGGAGCTGTTTTTT. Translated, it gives CASSTPGTGEATGELFF.

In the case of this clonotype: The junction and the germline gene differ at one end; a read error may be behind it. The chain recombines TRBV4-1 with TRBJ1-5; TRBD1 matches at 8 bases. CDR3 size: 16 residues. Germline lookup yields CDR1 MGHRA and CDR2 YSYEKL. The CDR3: CASSTEDRVVHQPQNF. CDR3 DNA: TGCGCCAGCAGCACTGAGGACAGGGTTGTACATCAGCCCCAGAATTTT.

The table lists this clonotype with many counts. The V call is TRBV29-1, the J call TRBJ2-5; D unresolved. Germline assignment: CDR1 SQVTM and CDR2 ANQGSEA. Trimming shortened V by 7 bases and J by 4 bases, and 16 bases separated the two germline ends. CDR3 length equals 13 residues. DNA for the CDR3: TGCAGCGCCGCCGTTGGAGTCGGAGAGACCCAGTACTTC. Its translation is CSAAVGVGETQYF.

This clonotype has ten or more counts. The CDR3 protein is CASSSSGGAYNEQFF. The CDR3 DNA reads as TGTGCCAGCAGCTCTAGCGGGGGAGCTTACAATGAGCAGTTCTTC. This chain uses TRBV9 with TRBJ2-1; 10 bases are a match to TRBD2. CDR1 is SGDLS, CDR2 YYNGEE, per germline. This CDR3 contains 15 residues. V lost 4 bases, J lost 4 bases, and 5 bases stayed unmatched. Full variable domain (outside the CDR3, taken from reference TRBV9 and TRBJ2-1): DSGVTQTPKHLITATGQRVTLRCSPRSGDLSVYWYQQSLDQGLQFLIQYYNGEERAKGNILERFSAQQFPDLHSELNLSSLELGDSALYFCASSSSGGAYNEQFFGPGTRLTVL.

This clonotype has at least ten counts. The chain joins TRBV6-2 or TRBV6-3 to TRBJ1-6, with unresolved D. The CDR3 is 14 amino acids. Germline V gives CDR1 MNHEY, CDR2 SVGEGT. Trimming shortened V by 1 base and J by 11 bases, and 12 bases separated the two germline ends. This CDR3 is CASSYYKSGTPLHF. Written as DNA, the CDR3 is TGTGCCAGCAGTTACTACAAATCCGGGACACCCCTCCACTTT.

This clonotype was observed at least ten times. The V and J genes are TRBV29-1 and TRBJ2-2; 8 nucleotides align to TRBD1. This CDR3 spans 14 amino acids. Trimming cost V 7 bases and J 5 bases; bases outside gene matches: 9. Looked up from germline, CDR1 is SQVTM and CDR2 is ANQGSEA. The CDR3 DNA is TGCAGCGCCTACAGGGGGTTAAATACCGGGGAGCTGTTTTTT. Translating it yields CSAYRGLNTGELFF.

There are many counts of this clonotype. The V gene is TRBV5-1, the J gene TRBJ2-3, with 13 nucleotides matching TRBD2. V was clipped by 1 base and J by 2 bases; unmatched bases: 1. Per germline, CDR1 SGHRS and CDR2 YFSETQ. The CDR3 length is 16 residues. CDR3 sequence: CASSLTSGGATDTQYF. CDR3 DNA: TGCGCCAGCAGCTTGACTAGCGGGGGGGCCACAGATACGCAGTATTTT. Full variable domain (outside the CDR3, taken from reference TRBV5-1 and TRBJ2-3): KAGVTQTPRYLIKTRGQQVTLSCSPISGHRSVSWYQQTPGQGLQFLFEYFSETQRNKGNFPGRFSGRQFSNSRSEMNVSTLELGDSALYLCASSLTSGGATDTQYFGPGTRLTVL.